These 6 T cell receptor beta chains originate from one sample sequenced in a study of shared clonotypes between healthy human individuals. Data came from immunoSEQ multiplex PCR; TCRdb stores just in-frame clones and leaves some out. The table has some 500,000 clones, roughly 95% seen once. Material: naive CD4+ T cells sorted from blood. Noted subset: CD45RA+ positively selected. These receptors were taken from a woman between 25 and 40 years old in good health.

The V and J genes are TRBV30 and TRBJ1-2; D unclear. Germline V gene lookup returns CDR1 GTSNPN and CDR2 SVGIG (reference sequence). This CDR3 is 11 amino acids long. Trimming removed 5 bases from V and 3 bases from J, with 7 bases in between. The DNA for the CDR3 is TGTGCCTGGGGCGGGTACTATGGCTACACCTTC. This translates into CAWGGYYGYTF.

The CDR3: CASSRRQATYNEQFF. The CDR3 coding sequence is TGTGCCAGCTCGCGAAGACAGGCGACCTACAATGAGCAGTTCTTC. The chain joins TRBV18 to TRBJ2-1; TRBD1 is a possible D gene (6 bases). This CDR3 region has 15 residues. Germline V gene data show CDR1 as KGHSH and CDR2 as LQKENI. Trimming took 6 bases from V and 2 from J, leaving 14 bases between them.

This clone was recorded only once. The genes are TRBV6-6 and TRBJ2-5; D is unresolved. The DNA matches TRBJ2-7 better at its end, which makes the J call doubtful. The CDR3 contains 12 residues. CDR1 and CDR2 (germline): MNHNY, SVGAGI (reference sequence). The CDR3 bases are TGTGCCAGCAGCCAGAATACCTACGAGCAGTACTTC. Protein: CASSQNTYEQYF.

The V gene is TRBV2, the J gene TRBJ1-1; 9 bases are a match to TRBD1. The junction had 6 bases not matched to a gene; V was cut back by 6 bases and J by 1 base. Per the germline V gene, CDR1 is SNHLY and CDR2 is FYNNEI. The CDR3 has 15 amino acids. The CDR3: CASRNRDRANTEAFF. CDR3 bases: TGTGCCAGCAGAAACCGGGACAGGGCGAACACTGAAGCTTTCTTT.

This clone has a handful of counts. V and J are TRBV6-1 and TRBJ1-5; 7 positions match TRBD1. Per germline, CDR1 MNHNS and CDR2 SASEGT. V shed 6 bases and J 1 base; nucleotides not matched to a gene: 3. The CDR3 is made up of 14 amino acids. CDR3 residues: CASRWDSSNQPQHF. In DNA form, the CDR3 reads TGTGCCAGCAGGTGGGACAGCAGCAATCAGCCCCAGCATTTT.

The chain joins TRBV4-1 to TRBJ2-5, with a weak D call TRBD1 (5 bases). The CDR3 is 16 amino acids. Between the trimmed V and J ends, which lost 4 bases and 5 bases, there was a span of 20 bases. Per the germline V gene, CDR1 is MGHRA and CDR2 is YSYEKL. CDR3 nucleotides: TGCGCCAGCAGCCCTTCAAGGGCAACAGGAATCGAGACCCAGTACTTC. It encodes CASSPSRATGIETQYF.